Following are 25 T cell receptor beta chains from one sample sequenced in a study of blood T cell repertoires in COVID-19. Sequencing was performed with immunoSEQ multiplex PCR; in TCRdb, only in-frame clones are kept and a portion is missing. The data contain roughly 200,000 clones, 85% of them seen just once; the ten biggest clones take up around a sixth. Specimen: PBMCs or T cells enriched from blood (not recorded which). The receptor set was obtained from a man aged 40-49 years who had recovered from COVID-19.

The V gene is TRBV7-6, the J gene TRBJ1-1, with unresolved D. Germline V gene sequence: CDR1 SGHVS, CDR2 FNYEAQ. The CDR3 consists of 13 residues. Trimming removed 5 bases from V and 6 bases from J, with 13 bases in between. The CDR3 DNA sequence: TGTGCCAGCAGCCCCATCCCGGACTCTGAAGCTTTCTTT. Amino acid sequence: CASSPIPDSEAFF.

In this sample, this clone turned up a few times. This chain links TRBV3-1 (or the pseudogene TRBV3-2) with TRBJ1-3; 7 bases fit TRBD1. CDR1 is LGHDT and CDR2 is YNNKEL in the germline V gene (reference sequence). The CDR3 is 15 residues long. Trimming took 1 base from V and 5 from J; bases not matched to a gene: 5. The CDR3, as DNA: TGTGCCAGCAGCCAAGTTGGCAGGGGGAGAAACACCATATATTTT. Residues: CASSQVGRGRNTIYF.

For the CDR3, the DNA is TGTGCCTGGAGACGTGGGGCAAGTGGGGGGTATGGCTACACCTTC. Protein sequence: CAWRRGASGGYGYTF. The rearrangement joins TRBV30 to TRBJ1-2; D might be TRBD1 (5 bases). From germline, CDR1 is GTSNPN and CDR2 SVGIG (reference sequence). The CDR3 is 15 residues long. The V and J ends lost 3 bases and 5 bases respectively, with 19 bases between them.

This chain connects TRBV4-3 to TRBJ2-3; 12 bases are a match to TRBD2. This CDR3 has 15 residues. V was clipped by 0 bases and J by 7 bases; unmatched bases: 2. Germline V gene data show CDR1 as LGHNA and CDR2 as YSLEER. The CDR3 sequence: CASSQELAGGNTQYF. The DNA of the CDR3 is TGCGCCAGCAGCCAAGAACTAGCGGGAGGAAATACGCAGTATTTT.

The chain carries TRBV19 and TRBJ2-1; TRBD1 aligns across 7 bases. CDR3 size: 12 residues. Germline-derived CDR1 and CDR2 are LNHDA and SQIVND (reference sequence). The V gene end was trimmed by 5 bases and the J gene end by 9 bases; junction bases not matched to a gene: 4. This CDR3 reads CASSDRASEQFF. The CDR3 DNA follows: TGTGCCAGTAGTGACAGGGCAAGTGAGCAGTTCTTC. The full variable domain, its missing parts supplied by reference TRBV19 and TRBJ2-1, is DGGITQSPKYLFRKEGQNVTLSCEQNLNHDAMYWYRQDPGQGLRLIYYSQIVNDFQKGDIAEGYSVSREKKESFPLTVTSAQKNPTAFYLCASSDRASEQFFGPGTRLTVL.

This chain links TRBV25-1 with TRBJ1-2, with TRBD1 identical over 8 bases. From germline, CDR1 is MGHDK and CDR2 SYGVNS. Germline trimming cut 2 bases from V and 4 bases from J; bases unmatched to any gene: 6. The CDR3 spans 15 residues. DNA for the CDR3: TGTGCCAGCAGTGAAAGGGCCGGGACAGGCTATGGCTACACCTTC. It encodes CASSERAGTGYGYTF.

CDR3 in amino acids: CASSQPMTGRGNYEQYF. Written as DNA, the CDR3 is TGCGCCAGCAGCCAACCAATGACCGGGAGGGGCAACTACGAGCAGTACTTC. The rearrangement uses TRBV4-1 and TRBJ2-7; 8 bases fit TRBD2. Germline V gives CDR1 MGHRA, CDR2 YSYEKL. The CDR3 length is 17 residues. Germline trimming cut 2 bases from V and 3 bases from J; bases unmatched to any gene: 12.

The V call is TRBV12-3 or TRBV12-4, the J call TRBJ1-2, with D unresolved. Trimming left V 5 bases short and J 4 bases short, with 8 bases between. CDR3 length equals 12 residues. Here the CDR3 reads CASSQLGYGYTF. CDR3 bases: TGTGCCAGCAGTCAGCTAGGCTATGGCTACACCTTC.

V is TRBV21-1 and J is TRBJ2-7; the D call in the table, TRBD1, was not verified against the DNA. TRBV21-1 is marked as a pseudogene. The CDR3 has 14 residues. The CDR3, as DNA: TGTGCCAGCAGTCACAGGGTACCTTCCTACGAGCAGTACTTC. Translating it yields CASSHRVPSYEQYF.

The chain recombines TRBV30 with TRBJ2-7; D ambiguous. The CDR3 length is 13 residues. V shed 1 base and J shed 0 bases, with 7 bases lying between them. Germline V gene data show CDR1 as GTSNPN and CDR2 as SVGIG (reference sequence). DNA for the CDR3: TGTGCCTGGAGTGCAAAAATCTCCTACGAGCAGTACTTC. It translates to CAWSAKISYEQYF.

This sequence joins TRBV10-3 and TRBJ2-7; TRBD2 agrees at 10 bases. The CDR3 has 11 amino acids. Germline values: CDR1 ENHRY, CDR2 SYGVKD. With V trimmed by 6 bases and J by 7 bases, 0 bases remained unmatched. CDR3 nucleotides: TGTGCCATCAGACTAGCGGGAGAGCAGTACTTC. This codes for CAIRLAGEQYF.

There are a few counts of this clone. This chain joins TRBV28 and TRBJ1-2, with TRBD1 identical over 9 bases. The length of the CDR3 is 12 residues. The ends lost 1 base at V and 14 bases at J; junction bases unmatched: 5. Germline V lookup: CDR1 MDHEN, CDR2 SYDVKM. The CDR3 spells CASSLYGTGLTF. CDR3 in DNA: TGTGCCAGCAGTTTATATGGGACAGGGTTAACCTTC.

The chain links TRBV4-1 to TRBJ1-2; TRBD1 aligns across 12 bases. There are 17 residues in the CDR3. V shed 0 bases, J shed 6 bases, and the junction held 8 bases outside the gene matches. CDR1 and CDR2 from the germline V gene are MGHRA and YSYEKL. DNA of the CDR3: TGCGCCAGCAGCCAAGAAAGCGCCGGGACAGGGGGCAATGGCTACACCTTC. Protein: CASSQESAGTGGNGYTF.

This clone has just one count. This chain links TRBV4-1 with TRBJ2-1; TRBD1 matches 7 bases. The germline gives CDR1 MGHRA, CDR2 YSYEKL. The CDR3 is 15 amino acids. J was trimmed by 7 bases and V by 4 bases; bases with no gene match: 10. The CDR3 sequence: CASSPRTGVWNEQFF. The CDR3 DNA reads TGCGCCAGCAGCCCTCGGACAGGTGTCTGGAATGAGCAGTTCTTC.

The V call is TRBV7-8, the J call TRBJ2-2; D perhaps matches TRBD1 (7 bases). This CDR3 is 17 amino acids long. The V gene's germline CDR1 is SGHVS and CDR2 FQNEAQ. The V end was cut by 0 bases, the J end by 3 bases, with 14 bases between. CDR3 nucleotides: TGTGCCAGCAGCTTAGCGCGGGACAGAACATACACCGGGGAGCTGTTTTTT. Encoded protein: CASSLARDRTYTGELFF.

The CDR3 bases are TGCGCCAGCAGCTTACTAGCGCTAACTAGCACAGATACGCAGTATTTT. Protein: CASSLLALTSTDTQYF. This sequence joins TRBV5-1 and TRBJ2-3; 7 bases match TRBD2. CDR1 is SGHRS and CDR2 is YFSETQ in the germline V gene. V shed 2 bases, J shed 0 bases, and the junction held 6 bases outside the gene matches. The CDR3 covers 16 residues.

This chain uses TRBV6-1 with TRBJ2-4; D gene uncertain. Germline V lookup: CDR1 MNHNS, CDR2 SASEGT. The CDR3 has 16 residues. With 2 bases removed from V and 2 bases from J, the gap between germline ends came to 13 bases. The CDR3 is CASSEHPRPPKNIQYF. The DNA of the CDR3 is TGTGCCAGCAGTGAACACCCGCGGCCCCCCAAAAACATTCAGTACTTC.

The table lists this clone with a count of one. The V call is TRBV21-1, the J call TRBJ2-1; the D call of TRBD1 is as the table states it, not checked on the DNA. TRBV21-1 is a listed pseudogene. The CDR3 runs to 16 residues. The CDR3 protein is CASSKRTGEPPGEQFF. CDR3 bases: TGTGCCAGCAGCAAACGGACAGGGGAGCCGCCGGGGGAGCAGTTCTTC.

The rearrangement joins TRBV7-9 to TRBJ2-1, with D tentatively TRBD2 (5 bases). Deletions cut 3 bases from V and 10 bases from J, with 13 bases between. Germline-derived CDR1 and CDR2 are SEHNR and FQNEAQ (reference sequence). This CDR3 has 13 amino acids. CDR3: CASSLSSGNEQFF. CDR3 DNA sequence: TGTGCCAGCAGCTTGTCCTCGGGGAACGAGCAGTTCTTC.

The V gene is TRBV7-2, the J gene TRBJ2-5; D possibly corresponds to TRBD2 (6 bases). CDR3 length equals 15 residues. The V and J ends lost 4 bases and 3 bases respectively, with 15 bases between them. Germline-derived CDR1 and CDR2 are SGHTA and FQGNSA. Written as DNA, the CDR3 is TGTGCCAGCAGCTGGGGATTGATAGCGGAAGAGACCCAGTACTTC. This gives the protein CASSWGLIAEETQYF. Combining the CDR3 with reference TRBV7-2 and TRBJ2-5 gives the whole variable domain GAGVSQSPSNKVTEKGKDVELRCDPISGHTALYWYRQSLGQGLEFLIYFQGNSAPDKSGLPSDRFSAERTGGSVSTLTIQRTQQEDSAVYLCASSWGLIAEETQYFGPGTRLLVL.

V gene TRBV20-1 combines with J gene TRBJ2-7; D gene uncertain. The germline V and J ends were trimmed by 3 bases and 6 bases, with 12 bases remaining between them. The germline V gene encodes CDR1 DFQATT and CDR2 SNEGSKA (reference sequence). This CDR3 region has 12 residues. The CDR3 DNA is TGCAGTGCTAGTTGGCGGCTCGGCGAGCAGTACTTC. Translating it yields CSASWRLGEQYF.

This chain joins TRBV6-5 and TRBJ2-1; 7 bases fit TRBD1. J lost 5 bases, V lost 6 bases, and 7 bases had no gene match. The CDR3 is 14 residues long. The germline gives CDR1 MNHEY, CDR2 SVGAGI. The CDR3 DNA sequence: TGTGCCAGCAGACAGGGGCCGGGAAACAATGAGCAGTTCTTC. It yields the protein CASRQGPGNNEQFF.

The chain has TRBV3-1 (or the pseudogene TRBV3-2) and TRBJ2-3; 9 bases are shared with TRBD2. CDR1 is LGHDT, CDR2 YNNKEL, per germline (reference sequence). This CDR3 has 20 residues. Trimming removed 3 bases from V and 1 base from J; junction bases left unmatched: 17. CDR3 region: CASSHRLAGLAGGGTDTQYF. DNA for the CDR3: TGTGCCAGCAGCCACCGGTTAGCGGGACTAGCAGGGGGGGGCACAGATACGCAGTATTTT.

This clone was counted a single time. The chain is built from TRBV18 and TRBJ1-1, with D hard to call. Germline V gives CDR1 KGHSH, CDR2 LQKENI. V was clipped by 4 bases and J by 0 bases, with 15 bases between them. This CDR3 is 16 amino acids long. CDR3: CASSRYHGGMNTEAFF. Here the CDR3 DNA reads TGTGCCAGCTCACGCTACCATGGAGGAATGAACACTGAAGCTTTCTTT.

The chain has TRBV12-3 or TRBV12-4 and TRBJ2-5, with 8 bases identical to TRBD1. There are 12 residues in the CDR3. V lost 6 bases to trimming and J lost 9 bases; unmatched junction nucleotides: 6. Here the CDR3 DNA reads TGTGCCAGCAGAGAGGACAGGGCATCCCAGTACTTC. Its translation: CASREDRASQYF.